This T cell receptor (beta chain) is drawn from a study of shared clonotypes between healthy human individuals. Study-wide results and caveats: In contrast to clonotypes shared by all four donors, non-shared clonotypes had lower generation probabilities.

Into CD45RA+ naive and CD45RA-negative memory subsets, the CD4+ cells were split. The CDR3 consists of 16 residues. Germline-derived CDR1 and CDR2 are MRHNA and SNTAGT. Several immunoSEQ plates held equal portions of the genomic DNA taken from each subset. For sorted subsets, approximately 200 ng DNA per replicate equaled roughly 29,000 T cell genomes. This table comes from immunoSEQ multiplex PCR, and its TCRdb copy is limited to in-frame clones, with some not included. The sample holds roughly 1,100,000 clones, roughly 80% seen once. In regard to this clone: Its specificity is unknown. A junction boundary mismatches the germline segment, possibly from a read error.

The TCR comes from a man between 18 and 29 years old in good health. Sample: memory CD4+ T cells sorted from blood. Subset meaning: CD45RA-negative fraction. The rearrangement links TRBV6-4 to TRBJ1-3; TRBD1 matches 7 bases. The chain's CDR3 is CASSWTGEFSGNTIYF. CDR3 bases: TGCGCCAGCAGTTGGACAGGAGAGTTCTCTGGAAACACCATATATTTT.